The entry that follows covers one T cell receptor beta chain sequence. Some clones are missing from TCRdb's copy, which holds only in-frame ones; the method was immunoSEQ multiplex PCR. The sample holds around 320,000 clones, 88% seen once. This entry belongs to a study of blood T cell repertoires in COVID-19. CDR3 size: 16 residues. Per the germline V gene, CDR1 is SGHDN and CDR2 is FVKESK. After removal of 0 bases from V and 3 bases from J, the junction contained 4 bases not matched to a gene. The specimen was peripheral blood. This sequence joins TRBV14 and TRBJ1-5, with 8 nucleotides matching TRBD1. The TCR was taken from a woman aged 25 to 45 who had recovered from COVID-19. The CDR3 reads CASSQDSGGDNQPQHF. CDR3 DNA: TGTGCCAGCAGCCAAGATTCAGGGGGCGACAATCAGCCCCAGCATTTT. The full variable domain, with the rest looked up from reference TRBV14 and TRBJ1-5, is EAGVTQFPSHSVIEKGQTVTLRCDPISGHDNLYWYRRVMGKEIKFLLHFVKESKQDESGMPNNRFLAERTGGTYSTLKVQPAELEDSGVYFCASSQDSGGDNQPQHFGDGTRLSIL.